A single sample gave rise to the 25 T cell receptor beta chains below, sequenced in a study of CD8+ T cells in alopecia areata. Alopecia areata patients provided lesional scalp punch biopsies and peripheral blood. Once RNA had been extracted, it was reverse transcribed into cDNA to act as the sequencing template. Method: immunoSEQ multiplex PCR; TCRdb's copy keeps in-frame clones and lacks some. The sample yields about 12,000 clones, around 50% seen once. Sequencing used skin. The receptors were sampled from a human donor with alopecia areata.

The V and J genes are TRBV27 and TRBJ2-3; 10 nucleotides agree with TRBD1. Trimming at V came to 5 bases and at J to 8 bases, leaving 7 bases not matched to a gene. Looked up from germline, CDR1 is MNHEY and CDR2 is SMNVEV (reference sequence). The CDR3 runs to 14 residues. As DNA, the CDR3 is TGTGCCAGCAGTCAGGACAGGGGGTTTGGTACGCAGTATTTT. Its translation: CASSQDRGFGTQYF.

The chain employs TRBV28 and TRBJ2-3; 7 positions agree with TRBD2. From germline, CDR1 is MDHEN and CDR2 SYDVKM. J was trimmed by 2 bases and V by 6 bases; bases with no gene match: 8. CDR3 length: 15 amino acids. The CDR3 loop is CASSNLAALTDTQYF. The CDR3 DNA reads as TGTGCCAGCAGCAACCTAGCGGCCCTCACAGATACGCAGTATTTT.

The V and J genes are TRBV15 and TRBJ2-3; no definite D call. The CDR3 is 13 amino acids. Deletions cut 5 bases from V and 2 bases from J, with 8 bases between. Germline values: CDR1 LNHNV, CDR2 YYDKDF (reference sequence). The CDR3 loop is CATSSGDTDTQYF. The CDR3 DNA sequence: TGTGCCACCAGCTCTGGGGACACAGATACGCAGTATTTT.

The chain is built from TRBV5-4 and TRBJ2-2, with D perhaps matching TRBD1 or TRBD2 (5 bases each). The CDR3 has 14 residues. Germline V gives CDR1 SGHNT, CDR2 YYREEE (reference sequence). V lost 2 bases and J lost 4, with 9 bases in between. The CDR3 nucleotides are TGTGCCAGCAGCTTCGGGGCGGCCACCGGGGAGCTGTTTTTT. It specifies CASSFGAATGELFF.

This clone is labeled as medium-sized. The gene calls are TRBV7-9 and TRBJ1-2; D unclear. Germline-derived CDR1 and CDR2 are SEHNR and FQNEAQ (reference sequence). V lost 1 base to trimming and J lost 5 bases, with 11 bases between them. This CDR3 is built from 14 residues. The CDR3 loop is CASSLEQRAYGYTF. The CDR3 DNA reads as TGTGCCAGCAGCTTAGAGCAGAGAGCGTATGGCTACACCTTC.

This chain joins TRBV11-3 and TRBJ2-1, with D uncertain. From germline, CDR1 is SGHNT and CDR2 YENEEA. V was shortened by 4 bases and J by 8 bases, with 27 bases between the two germline ends. The CDR3 extends over 18 amino acids. The CDR3 reads CASSSTIGGVETPDEQFF. CDR3 DNA sequence: TGTGCCAGCAGCTCTACCATAGGCGGAGTGGAGACTCCGGATGAGCAGTTCTTC.

V and J are TRBV5-1 and TRBJ2-5; D gene ambiguous. The germline V and J ends were trimmed by 2 bases and 4 bases, with 9 bases remaining between them. The CDR3 is 13 amino acids. Germline V CDR1 and CDR2: SGHRS, YFSETQ. CDR3 DNA: TGCGCCAGCAGCTTAGGTTTGGGAGAGACCCAGTACTTC. It encodes CASSLGLGETQYF. Full variable domain (missing parts from reference TRBV5-1 and TRBJ2-5): KAGVTQTPRYLIKTRGQQVTLSCSPISGHRSVSWYQQTPGQGLQFLFEYFSETQRNKGNFPGRFSGRQFSNSRSEMNVSTLELGDSALYLCASSLGLGETQYFGPGTRLLVL.

The rearrangement joins TRBV27 to TRBJ2-5; D possibly corresponds to TRBD1 (6 bases). V lost 2 bases to trimming and J lost 4 bases, with 11 bases between them. CDR3 size: 14 residues. Germline values: CDR1 MNHEY, CDR2 SMNVEV (reference sequence). The CDR3 nucleotides read TGTGCCAGCAGTTTAGGCAGGGGAACAGAGACCCAGTACTTC. This sequence encodes CASSLGRGTETQYF.

This clone is medium-sized within its sample. V is TRBV7-9 and J is TRBJ2-7; a possible D gene is TRBD2 (6 bases). The CDR3 consists of 15 residues. The V end lost 7 bases, the J end lost 3 bases, and 19 bases lay between the germline ends. In germline, CDR1 is SEHNR, CDR2 FQNEAQ (reference sequence). DNA of the CDR3: TGTGCCAGCACCGACGTCCGGGCTAGCGTCTACGAGCAGTACTTC. It translates to CASTDVRASVYEQYF.

In its sample, this clone was seen once. The rearrangement links TRBV2 to TRBJ1-4; 9 bases match TRBD1. This CDR3 is 16 amino acids long. From germline, CDR1 is SNHLY and CDR2 FYNNEI. J was trimmed by 4 bases and V by 5 bases; bases with no gene match: 8. CDR3 in DNA: TGTGCCAGCAGTCACCCCGGGACAGGGATTAATGAAAAACTGTTTTTT. This gives the protein CASSHPGTGINEKLFF.

This rearrangement joins TRBV30 to TRBJ1-2; 7 bases align to TRBD1. CDR1 is GTSNPN and CDR2 is SVGIG in the germline V gene (reference sequence). The CDR3 runs to 13 residues. With 4 bases clipped from V and 5 bases from J, the junction kept 7 bases outside the gene matches. The CDR3 region is CAWTQGTRYGYTF. CDR3 sequence (DNA): TGTGCCTGGACACAGGGGACTCGGTATGGCTACACCTTC.

This chain joins TRBV6-6 and TRBJ2-1; D possibly uses TRBD1 or TRBD2 (5 bases each). V shed 4 bases and J shed 6 bases, with 13 bases lying between them. CDR1 and CDR2 from the germline V gene are MNHNY and SVGAGI (reference sequence). The CDR3 totals 14 residues. This CDR3 reads CASSSRDGPNEQFF. The CDR3 DNA follows: TGTGCCAGCAGTTCACGGGACGGTCCCAATGAGCAGTTCTTC.

This chain connects TRBV7-9 to TRBJ2-7; 10 bases fit TRBD2. Germline assignment: CDR1 SEHNR and CDR2 FQNEAQ (reference sequence). V shed 1 base and J 4 bases; nucleotides not matched to a gene: 10. The CDR3 runs 17 residues. CDR3 sequence: CASSLGGGLAGEYEQYF. CDR3 DNA: TGTGCCAGCAGCTTAGGAGGGGGGCTAGCGGGAGAGTACGAGCAGTACTTC.

The chain is built from TRBV23-1 and TRBJ2-7; the match to TRBD1 covers 8 bases. TRBV23-1 is recorded as an ORF, its role being uncertain. This CDR3 region has 16 residues. The trim removed 1 base at V and 1 base at J, leaving 6 bases unmatched. CDR3 DNA: TGCGCCAGCAGTCAATACCCTGACAGGGGTTCCTACGAGCAGTACTTC. It codes for CASSQYPDRGSYEQYF.

This chain uses TRBV7-2 with TRBJ1-1, with D perhaps TRBD1 (5 bases). Trimming stripped 5 bases from V and 1 base from J, with 11 bases between. Germline V gene data show CDR1 as SGHTA and CDR2 as FQGNSA. This CDR3 comprises 14 residues. CDR3 loop: CASSIFQGNTEAFF. The CDR3 DNA sequence: TGTGCCAGCAGCATATTTCAGGGGAACACTGAAGCTTTCTTT.

The rearrangement joins TRBV7-3 to TRBJ2-1; 7 bases are a match to TRBD2. CDR1 is SGHTA, CDR2 FQGTGA, per germline. The CDR3 is made up of 16 amino acids. With V trimmed by 4 bases and J by 2 bases, 8 bases remained unmatched. Here the CDR3 DNA reads TGTGCCAGCAGCTCCCGGGGAGGGGAGGCCTACAATGAGCAGTTCTTC. Translation: CASSSRGGEAYNEQFF.

This clone was detected a few times. The J gene is TRBJ2-7, the V gene TRBV7-2, with TRBD2 matching over 13 bases. V lost 2 bases and J lost 6; bases outside the gene matches: 7. CDR3 length: 16 residues. Germline V gene lookup returns CDR1 SGHTA and CDR2 FQGNSA. The CDR3 reads CASSLRVLAGGPEQYF. The CDR3 bases are TGTGCCAGCAGCTTAAGGGTACTAGCGGGGGGGCCCGAGCAGTACTTC.

There are a few counts of this clone. V is TRBV27 and J is TRBJ2-1; 13 bases align to TRBD2. Per the germline V gene, CDR1 is MNHEY and CDR2 is SMNVEV (reference sequence). The CDR3 loop spans 16 amino acids. V shed 5 bases, J shed 4 bases, and the junction held 5 bases outside the gene matches. In nucleotides, the CDR3 is TGTGCCAGCAGTCCACTAGCGGGAGGGGGGTACAATGAGCAGTTCTTC. Translation gives CASSPLAGGGYNEQFF.

The rearrangement uses TRBV6-1 and TRBJ2-7, with 7 bases identical to TRBD1. This CDR3 has 15 amino acids. Unmatched junction bases numbered 13, after V lost 5 bases and J lost 6 bases. Germline V CDR1 and CDR2: MNHNS, SASEGT. The CDR3 region has the DNA TGTGCCAGCAGTCTCACCGGGACAGCCAATTCCGAGCAGTACTTC. This codes for CASSLTGTANSEQYF.

The chain joins TRBV6-1 to TRBJ2-5, with unresolved D. The CDR3 is 11 residues long. Trimming took 2 bases from V and 4 from J, leaving 2 bases between them. Germline loops: CDR1 MNHNS, CDR2 SASEGT. The CDR3 spells CASSEPETQYF. CDR3 bases: TGTGCCAGCAGTGAACCAGAGACCCAGTACTTC.

The table lists this clone with a few counts. The genes are TRBV6-5 and TRBJ2-7; 8 bases are shared with TRBD1. CDR1 is MNHEY, CDR2 SVGAGI, per germline. The V segment lost 5 bases and the J segment 2 bases; nucleotides outside the gene matches: 8. This CDR3 has 15 amino acids. CDR3: CASSGWTGKAYEQYF. CDR3 DNA: TGTGCCAGCAGTGGTTGGACAGGGAAGGCCTACGAGCAGTACTTC.

The chain's CDR3 is CASSPRDRGAHEQFF. The CDR3 DNA reads as TGTGCCAGCAGTCCCCGGGACAGGGGGGCCCATGAGCAGTTCTTC. V is TRBV6-6 and J is TRBJ2-1; 11 bases agree with TRBD1. The J segment lost 8 bases and the V segment lost 5 bases, leaving 8 bases of the junction unmatched. The CDR3 is 15 amino acids. Germline V gene data show CDR1 as MNHNY and CDR2 as SVGAGI (reference sequence).

The chain employs TRBV2 and TRBJ2-1; 7 bases are a match to TRBD1. Trimming cost V 1 base and J 5 bases; bases outside gene matches: 14. This CDR3 contains 18 residues. Germline V CDR1 and CDR2: SNHLY, FYNNEI. DNA for the CDR3: TGTGCCAGCAGTGAAGAGGGTAGACGGTACAGGGGCAACAATGAGCAGTTCTTC. Translation gives CASSEEGRRYRGNNEQFF.

This clone was detected a few times. J is TRBJ2-1 and V is TRBV6-1; 8 bases line up with TRBD1. This CDR3 contains 14 residues. Trimming took 10 bases from V and 4 from J; bases not matched to a gene: 9. Germline assignment: CDR1 MNHNS and CDR2 SASEGT. CDR3 in amino acids: CANTPRGPYNEQFF. In DNA, the CDR3 is TGTGCCAACACCCCCAGGGGGCCATACAATGAGCAGTTCTTC.

The V gene is TRBV11-2, the J gene TRBJ2-5, with D uncertain. This CDR3 has 13 amino acids. V gave up 5 bases and J gave up 4 bases, with 11 bases separating them. Germline lookup yields CDR1 SGHAT and CDR2 FQNNGV. The DNA for the CDR3 is TGTGCCAGCAGCCCTAGAGCGATAGAGACCCAGTACTTC. As protein: CASSPRAIETQYF. Variable domain in full (rest from reference TRBV11-2 and TRBJ2-5): EAGVAQSPRYKIIEKRQSVAFWCNPISGHATLYWYQQILGQGPKLLIQFQNNGVVDDSQLPKDRFSAERLKGVDSTLKIQPAKLEDSAVYLCASSPRAIETQYFGPGTRLLVL.